This T cell receptor (beta chain) was retrieved from a study of CD8+ T cells in alopecia areata. The CDR3 has 12 amino acids. Germline CDR1 reads SGHDT; CDR2 reads YYEEEE. V lost 1 base, J lost 4 bases, and 5 bases lay in between. Sequencing relied on a cDNA template that was reverse transcribed from extracted RNA. Sequencing used immunoSEQ multiplex PCR; TCRdb keeps in-frame clones, though not all of them. The sample yields more than 100,000 clones, roughly three fifths seen once. The chain carries TRBV5-6 and TRBJ1-2; no clear D. This TCR came from a human donor with alopecia areata. The sample in question was CD4+ T cells sorted from blood, obtained at week 0. The chain's CDR3 is CASSLKGYGYTF. CDR3 nucleotide sequence: TGTGCCAGCAGCTTGAAGGGCTATGGCTACACCTTC. Complete variable domain (other parts from reference TRBV5-6 and TRBJ1-2): DAGVTQSPTHLIKTRGQQVTLRCSPKSGHDTVSWYQQALGQGPQFIFQYYEEEERQRGNFPDRFSGHQFPNYSSELNVNALLLGDSALYLCASSLKGYGYTFGSGTRLTVV.